This paragraph covers one TCR beta chain sequence. This record comes from a study of blood T cell repertoires in COVID-19. The overall study: The study drew acute and convalescent COVID-19 samples from the United States, Italy and Spain. PBMCs, B-cell-depleted T cells, or T cells were the source of the cDNA or gDNA that made up the material.

The Seattle site enrolled patients during active infection and followed them longitudinally. This CDR3 is 16 amino acids long. Trimming removed 0 bases at V and 6 bases at J, with 15 bases between. Germline values: CDR1 SEHNR, CDR2 FQNEAQ (reference sequence). Per the original data handling: Estimates of nucleated cell counts were drawn from the amplification of reference gene primers. The data were produced by immunoSEQ multiplex PCR, yet TCRdb's version contains in-frame clones alone and is incomplete. The DNA was the basis for D and trimming; V, J and clone size are from that table. This table holds some 320,000 clones, 89% found once.

This TCR derives from a woman in her twenties or thirties with COVID-19, enrolled during active disease. Sequencing used peripheral blood. The chain employs TRBV7-9 and TRBJ2-1, with D possibly being TRBD2 (5 bases). As DNA, the CDR3 is TGTGCCAGCAGCTTAGCGCTACTAGAGACCGGCAATGAGCAGTTCTTC. As protein: CASSLALLETGNEQFF.